This T cell receptor beta chain comes out of a study of graft-versus-host responses after intestinal transplantation. The overall study: Recipients had transplants, and these were multivisceral, liver-intestinal, or isolated intestinal. Recipients across the board were started on anti-thymocyte globulin induction, then kept on tacrolimus and steroids for approximately three years.

General observations from the study: Association was observed between peak circulating GvH clone levels and early post-transplant HvG declines. Marrow from the recipient contained GvH clones, some of which had appeared first in ileum or blood.

This CDR3 contains 13 residues. Trimming removed 3 bases from V and 4 bases from J, with 9 bases in between. Germline V CDR1 and CDR2: SGHVS, FQNEAQ. To note about this clone: Its antigen is unknown.

TCRdb's table, derived via immunoSEQ multiplex PCR, lists solely in-frame clones and lacks some. The data contain more than 20,000 clones, 80% to 90% of them singletons. The sequencing used PBMCs, collected approximately 450 days after intestinal transplant. The V and J genes are TRBV7-8 and TRBJ2-5; TRBD1 might be the D (6 bases). The TCR sequence derives from a human patient who received an intestinal transplant, so some T cells may come from the graft donor. The CDR3 reads CASSLSRGETQYF. The DNA for the CDR3 is TGTGCCAGCAGCTTGTCCAGGGGAGAGACCCAGTACTTC. The variable domain in full, completed from reference TRBV7-8 and TRBJ2-5, reads GAGVSQSPRYKVAKRGQDVALRCDPISGHVSLFWYQQALGQGPEFLTYFQNEAQLDKSGLPSDRFFAERPEGSVSTLKIQRTQQEDSAVYLCASSLSRGETQYFGPGTRLLVL.